The rows below give T cell receptor beta chains drawn from one sample of a study of T-cell reconstitution after alpha-beta-depleted transplantation in children. TCRdb re-derived calls from the PCR reads in MiXCR, one entry per CDR3 protein. The table includes a few hundred thousand distinct CDR3 sequences, roughly a tenth detected once. This sample comprised PBMCs, obtained before TCRalphabeta/CD19-depleted stem cell transplant. The origin of the receptors is a child less than two years old with acute myeloid leukemia, due to receive a stem cell transplant. The CDR3 runs from the conserved cysteine through the conserved F or W. The D gene is left open where the match is weak. A row's size may be missing; if present it is once, few, many or a size class.

v_call	clone_size	j_call	d_call	cdr3_aa	cdr3_nt
TRBV11-3	many	TRBJ2-1	.	CASSPSLAVSYNEQFF	TGTGCCAGCAGCCCCTCATTAGCGGTCTCCTACAATGAGCAGTTCTTC
TRBV28	many	TRBJ2-7	TRBD1	CASRGTGERYEQYF	TGTGCCAGCCGGGGGACAGGGGAAAGGTACGAGCAGTACTTC
TRBV11-1	many	TRBJ2-7	.	CASSTGPTKKQYF	TGTGCCAGCAGCACTGGACCGACAAAAAAACAGTACTTC
TRBV12-3/TRBV12-4	many	TRBJ2-2	.	CASSLGGGLRTGELFF	TGTGCCAGCAGTTTAGGAGGGGGGCTGAGGACCGGGGAGCTGTTTTTT
TRBV5-1	.	TRBJ1-1	TRBD1	CASSLGQGRNTEAFF	TGCGCCAGCAGCTTGGGACAGGGGAGGAACACTGAAGCTTTCTTT
TRBV5-1	many	TRBJ2-4	TRBD2	CASSWTSGRNIQYF	TGCGCCAGCAGCTGGACTAGCGGGAGGAACATTCAGTACTTC
TRBV5-6	many	TRBJ1-1	TRBD1	CASSRGQGGRGTEAFF	TGTGCCAGCAGCCGTGGACAGGGGGGAAGGGGCACTGAAGCTTTCTTT
TRBV2	many	TRBJ2-7	.	CASTPVHYEQYF	TGTGCCAGCACCCCGGTGCACTACGAGCAGTACTTC
TRBV20-1	many	TRBJ2-1	.	CSATWLWALGDNEQFF	TGCAGTGCAACTTGGCTGTGGGCACTAGGGGACAATGAGCAGTTCTTC
TRBV7-2	many	TRBJ2-7	.	CASSFLMMDEQYF	TGTGCCAGCAGCTTCCTTATGATGGACGAGCAGTACTTC
TRBV15	many	TRBJ2-5	TRBD2	CATSRLSGRAQETQYF	TGTGCCACCAGCAGACTGAGCGGGAGGGCCCAAGAGACCCAGTACTTC
TRBV28	many	TRBJ1-3	.	CASSLGGNTIYF	TGTGCCAGCAGTTTAGGAGGAAACACCATATATTTT
TRBV5-1	many	TRBJ1-4	TRBD1	CASSRTGGREKLFF	TGCGCCAGCAGCAGAACAGGGGGCCGTGAAAAACTGTTTTTT
TRBV3-1	many	TRBJ2-3	.	CASSQSSADTQYF	TGTGCCAGCAGCCAGAGTAGCGCAGATACGCAGTATTTT
TRBV7-2	many	TRBJ1-5	TRBD1	CASSYKQGPNQPQHF	TGTGCCAGCAGCTATAAACAGGGGCCCAATCAGCCCCAGCATTTT
TRBV28	many	TRBJ1-5	.	CASSFSGIGQPQHF	TGTGCCAGCAGTTTTTCAGGGATAGGACAGCCCCAGCATTTT
TRBV6-1	many	TRBJ2-5	.	CASTETGQETQYF	TGTGCCAGCACCGAGACAGGCCAAGAGACCCAGTACTTC
TRBV20-1	many	TRBJ2-6	.	CSAQGGANVLTF	TGCAGTGCGCAGGGTGGGGCCAACGTCCTGACTTTC
TRBV12-3/TRBV12-4	many	TRBJ1-5	.	CASKGRYSNQPQHF	TGTGCCAGCAAAGGACGGTATAGCAATCAGCCCCAGCATTTT
TRBV6-1	.	TRBJ2-3	TRBD2	CASSVSGGPPSTDTQYF	TGTGCCAGCAGTGTCAGCGGGGGGCCCCCGTCCACAGATACGCAGTATTTT
TRBV7-9	few	TRBJ2-7	TRBD2	CASSFLETGLVLDEQYF	TGTGCCAGCAGCTTTCTTGAGACGGGACTAGTCCTAGACGAGCAGTACTTC
TRBV20-1	few	TRBJ2-5	.	CSARDRVRAQETQYF	TGCAGTGCTAGAGATCGGGTCAGGGCACAAGAGACCCAGTACTTC
TRBV28	many	TRBJ1-5	.	CASQAPIGGNQPQHF	TGTGCCAGCCAAGCACCTATAGGGGGCAATCAGCCCCAGCATTTT
TRBV30	.	TRBJ1-1	TRBD1	CAGRQGAGTEAFF	TGTGCCGGGCGACAGGGGGCAGGGACTGAAGCTTTCTTT
TRBV2	.	TRBJ1-2	TRBD1	CASREQGTTGYTF	TGTGCCAGCAGGGAACAGGGGACTACTGGCTACACCTTC
TRBV19	many	TRBJ1-5	.	CASNHPRGVGNQPQHF	TGTGCCAGTAATCACCCTAGGGGGGTAGGGAATCAGCCCCAGCATTTT
TRBV24-1	many	TRBJ2-3	.	CATSGGHNTDTQYF	TGTGCCACCAGTGGTGGACATAACACAGATACGCAGTATTTT
TRBV29-1	many	TRBJ2-2	.	CSVESANTGELFF	TGCAGCGTTGAAAGTGCGAACACCGGGGAGCTGTTTTTT